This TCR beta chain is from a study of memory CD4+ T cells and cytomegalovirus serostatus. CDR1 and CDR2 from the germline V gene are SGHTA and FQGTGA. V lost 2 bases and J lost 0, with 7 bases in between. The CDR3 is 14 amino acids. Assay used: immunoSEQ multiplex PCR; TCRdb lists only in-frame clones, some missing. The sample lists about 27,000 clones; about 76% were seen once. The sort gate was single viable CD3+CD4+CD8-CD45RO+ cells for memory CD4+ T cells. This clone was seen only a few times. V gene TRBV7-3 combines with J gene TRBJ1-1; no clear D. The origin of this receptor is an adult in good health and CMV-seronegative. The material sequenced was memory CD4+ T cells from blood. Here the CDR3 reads CASSLSQMNTEAFF. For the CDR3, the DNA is TGTGCCAGCAGCTTATCACAGATGAACACTGAAGCTTTCTTT. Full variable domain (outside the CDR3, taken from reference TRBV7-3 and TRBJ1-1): GAGVSQTPSNKVTEKGKYVELRCDPISGHTALYWYRQSLGQGPEFLIYFQGTGAADDSGLPNDRFFAVRPEGSVSTLKIQRTERGDSAVYLCASSLSQMNTEAFFGQGTRLTVV.